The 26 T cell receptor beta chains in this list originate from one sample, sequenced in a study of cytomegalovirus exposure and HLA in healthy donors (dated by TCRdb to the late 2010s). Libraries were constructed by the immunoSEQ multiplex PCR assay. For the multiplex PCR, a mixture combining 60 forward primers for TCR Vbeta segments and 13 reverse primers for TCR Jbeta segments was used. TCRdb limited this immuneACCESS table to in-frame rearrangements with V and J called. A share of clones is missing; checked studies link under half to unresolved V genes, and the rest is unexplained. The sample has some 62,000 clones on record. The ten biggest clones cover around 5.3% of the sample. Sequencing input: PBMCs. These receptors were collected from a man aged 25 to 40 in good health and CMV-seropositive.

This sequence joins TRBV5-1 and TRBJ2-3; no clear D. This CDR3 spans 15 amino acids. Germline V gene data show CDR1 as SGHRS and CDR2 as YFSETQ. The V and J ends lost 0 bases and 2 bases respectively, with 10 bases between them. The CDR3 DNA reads TGCGCCAGCAGCTTGGGGCTTCGTCTCACAGATACGCAGTATTTT. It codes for CASSLGLRLTDTQYF.

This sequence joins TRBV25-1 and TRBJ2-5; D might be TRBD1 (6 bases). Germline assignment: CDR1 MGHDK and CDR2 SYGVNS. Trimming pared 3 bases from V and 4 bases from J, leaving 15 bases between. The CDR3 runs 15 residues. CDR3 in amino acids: CASSELGTHIETQYF. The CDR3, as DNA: TGTGCCAGCAGTGAGCTAGGGACACACATAGAGACCCAGTACTTC.

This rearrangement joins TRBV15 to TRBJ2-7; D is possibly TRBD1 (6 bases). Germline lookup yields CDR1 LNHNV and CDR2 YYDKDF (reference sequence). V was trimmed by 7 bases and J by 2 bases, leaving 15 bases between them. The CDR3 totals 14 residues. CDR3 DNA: TGTGCCACCACCCCAGGGGTAGGCCCCTACGAGCAGTACTTC. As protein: CATTPGVGPYEQYF.

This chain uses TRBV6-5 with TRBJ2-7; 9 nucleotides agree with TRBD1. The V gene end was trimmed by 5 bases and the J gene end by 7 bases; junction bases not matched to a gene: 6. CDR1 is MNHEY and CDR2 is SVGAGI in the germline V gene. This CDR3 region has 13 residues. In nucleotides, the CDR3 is TGTGCCAGCAGTACAGGGACAGGGTTAGAGCAGTACTTC. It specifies CASSTGTGLEQYF.

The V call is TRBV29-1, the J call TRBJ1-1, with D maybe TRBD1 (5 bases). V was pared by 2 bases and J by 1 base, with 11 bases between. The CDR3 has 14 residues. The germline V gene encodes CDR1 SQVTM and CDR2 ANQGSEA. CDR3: CSVERAGQNTEAFF. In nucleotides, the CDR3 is TGCAGCGTTGAAAGGGCAGGGCAGAACACTGAAGCTTTCTTT.

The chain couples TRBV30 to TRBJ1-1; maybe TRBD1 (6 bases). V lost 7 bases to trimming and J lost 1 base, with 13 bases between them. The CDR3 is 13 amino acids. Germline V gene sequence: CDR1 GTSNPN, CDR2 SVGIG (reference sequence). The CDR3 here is CAFGGAANTEAFF. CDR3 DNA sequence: TGTGCCTTTGGGGGGGCAGCGAACACTGAAGCTTTCTTT.

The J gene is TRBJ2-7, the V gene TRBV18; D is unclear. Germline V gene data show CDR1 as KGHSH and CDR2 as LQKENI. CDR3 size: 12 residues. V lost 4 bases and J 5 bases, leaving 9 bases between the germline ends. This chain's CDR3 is CASSQQSDEQYF. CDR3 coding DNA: TGTGCCAGCTCACAACAGTCCGACGAGCAGTACTTC.

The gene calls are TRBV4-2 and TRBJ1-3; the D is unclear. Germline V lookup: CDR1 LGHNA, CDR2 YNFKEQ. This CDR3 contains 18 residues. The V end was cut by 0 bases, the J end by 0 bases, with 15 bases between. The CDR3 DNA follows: TGTGCCAGCAGCCAAGATTGGGCCCTGGCGAGCTCTGGAAACACCATATATTTT. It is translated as CASSQDWALASSGNTIYF.

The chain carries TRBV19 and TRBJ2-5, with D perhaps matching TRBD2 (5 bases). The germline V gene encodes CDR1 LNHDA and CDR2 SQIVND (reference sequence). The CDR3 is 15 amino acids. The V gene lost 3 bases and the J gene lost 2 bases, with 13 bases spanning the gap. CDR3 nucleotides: TGTGCCAGTAGTATTTCGGGTAGCGAGCAAGAGACCCAGTACTTC. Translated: CASSISGSEQETQYF.

CDR3 amino acids: CASSQGYGRGTEAFF. The CDR3, as DNA: TGCGCCAGCAGCCAAGGGTACGGCCGGGGCACTGAAGCTTTCTTT. The chain joins TRBV4-1 to TRBJ1-1; D is ambiguous. CDR3 length equals 15 residues. CDR1 is MGHRA, CDR2 YSYEKL, per germline. V was trimmed by 1 base and J by 4 bases, leaving 13 bases between them.

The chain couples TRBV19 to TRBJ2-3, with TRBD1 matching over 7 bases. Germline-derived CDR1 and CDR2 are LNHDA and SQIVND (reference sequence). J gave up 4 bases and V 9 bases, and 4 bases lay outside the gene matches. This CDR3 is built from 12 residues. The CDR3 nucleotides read TGTGCCAGCAAACAGGGGTCAGATACGCAGTATTTT. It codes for CASKQGSDTQYF.

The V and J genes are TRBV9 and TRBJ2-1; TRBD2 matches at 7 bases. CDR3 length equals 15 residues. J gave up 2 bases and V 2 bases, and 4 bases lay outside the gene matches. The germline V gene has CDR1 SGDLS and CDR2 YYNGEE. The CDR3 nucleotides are TGTGCCAGCAGCGTTTCCGGGACTACCTACAATGAGCAGTTCTTC. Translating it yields CASSVSGTTYNEQFF.

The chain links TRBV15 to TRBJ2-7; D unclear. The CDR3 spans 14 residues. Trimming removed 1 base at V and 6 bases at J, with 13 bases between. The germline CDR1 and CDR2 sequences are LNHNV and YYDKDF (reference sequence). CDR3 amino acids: CATSRVDTSGEQYF. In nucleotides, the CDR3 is TGTGCCACCAGCAGAGTGGATACCTCGGGCGAGCAGTACTTC.

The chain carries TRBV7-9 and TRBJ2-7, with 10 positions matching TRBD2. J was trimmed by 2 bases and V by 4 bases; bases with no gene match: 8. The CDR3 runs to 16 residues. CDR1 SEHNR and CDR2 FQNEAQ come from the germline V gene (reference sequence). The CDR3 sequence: CASSSTSGPSAYEQYF. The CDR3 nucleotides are TGTGCCAGCAGCTCGACTAGCGGGCCTAGCGCCTACGAGCAGTACTTC.

Written as DNA, the CDR3 is TGTGCCAGCAGCCAAGTGGTAGCAGATACGCAGTATTTT. Its protein product is CASSQVVADTQYF. The chain has TRBV4-2 and TRBJ2-3, with unresolved D. Germline assignment: CDR1 LGHNA and CDR2 YNFKEQ. Trimming shortened V by 1 base and J by 4 bases, and 6 bases separated the two germline ends. The CDR3 consists of 13 residues.

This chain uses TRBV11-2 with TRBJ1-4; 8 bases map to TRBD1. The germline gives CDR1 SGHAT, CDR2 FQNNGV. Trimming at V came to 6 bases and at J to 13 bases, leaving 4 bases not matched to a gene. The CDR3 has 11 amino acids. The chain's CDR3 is CASSTGGGLFF. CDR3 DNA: TGTGCCAGCAGTACAGGGGGGGGACTGTTTTTT.

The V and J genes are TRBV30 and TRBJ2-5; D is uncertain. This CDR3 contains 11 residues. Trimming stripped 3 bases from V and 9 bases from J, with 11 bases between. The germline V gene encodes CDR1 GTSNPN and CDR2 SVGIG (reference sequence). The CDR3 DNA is TGTGCCTGGAGCGCCGATGAGGCCCAGTACTTC. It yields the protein CAWSADEAQYF.

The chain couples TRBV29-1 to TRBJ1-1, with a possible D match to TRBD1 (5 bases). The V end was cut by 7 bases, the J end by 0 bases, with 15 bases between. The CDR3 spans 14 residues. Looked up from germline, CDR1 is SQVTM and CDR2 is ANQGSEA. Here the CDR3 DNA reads TGCAGCGGCGAGAGACAGATTATGAACACTGAAGCTTTCTTT. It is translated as CSGERQIMNTEAFF.

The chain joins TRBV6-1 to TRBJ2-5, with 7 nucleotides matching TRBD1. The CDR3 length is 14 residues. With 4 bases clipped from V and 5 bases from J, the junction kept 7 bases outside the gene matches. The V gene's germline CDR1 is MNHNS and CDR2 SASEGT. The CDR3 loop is CASSVGRGRETQYF. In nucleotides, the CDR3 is TGTGCCAGCAGTGTTGGAAGGGGGCGTGAGACCCAGTACTTC.

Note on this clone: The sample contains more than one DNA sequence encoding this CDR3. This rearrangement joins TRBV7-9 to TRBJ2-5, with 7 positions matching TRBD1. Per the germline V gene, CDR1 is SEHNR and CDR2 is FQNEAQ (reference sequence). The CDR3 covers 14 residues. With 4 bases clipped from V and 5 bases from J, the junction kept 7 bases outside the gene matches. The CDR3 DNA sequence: TGTGCCAGCAGCTCCCGGGACAGACAGGAGACCCAGTACTTC. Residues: CASSSRDRQETQYF.

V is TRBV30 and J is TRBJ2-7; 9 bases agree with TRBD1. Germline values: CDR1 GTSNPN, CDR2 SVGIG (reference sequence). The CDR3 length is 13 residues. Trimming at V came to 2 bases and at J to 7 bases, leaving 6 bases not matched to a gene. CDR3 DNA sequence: TGTGCCTGGAGTACCACGGGACAGGGAGAGCAGTACTTC. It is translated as CAWSTTGQGEQYF.

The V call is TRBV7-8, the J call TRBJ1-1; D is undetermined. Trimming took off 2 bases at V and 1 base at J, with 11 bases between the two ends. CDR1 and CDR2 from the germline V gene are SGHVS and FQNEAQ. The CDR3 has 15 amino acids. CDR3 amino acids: CASSLNRAGNTEAFF. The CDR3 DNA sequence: TGTGCCAGCAGCTTAAATCGAGCAGGGAACACTGAAGCTTTCTTT.

The CDR3 here is CASSVGQGAWGYTF. The CDR3 DNA sequence: TGTGCCAGCAGCGTAGGTCAGGGGGCGTGGGGCTACACCTTC. This chain joins TRBV9 and TRBJ1-2, with 8 positions matching TRBD1. V lost 0 bases, J lost 8 bases, and 6 bases stayed unmatched. This CDR3 is built from 14 residues. Germline lookup yields CDR1 SGDLS and CDR2 YYNGEE.

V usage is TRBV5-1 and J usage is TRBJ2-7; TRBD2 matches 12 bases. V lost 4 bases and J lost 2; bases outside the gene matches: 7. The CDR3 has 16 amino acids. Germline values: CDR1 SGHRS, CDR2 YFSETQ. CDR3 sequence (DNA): TGCGCCAGCAGCCTTTTTTCTAGCGGGGGGGCCTACGAGCAGTACTTC. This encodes CASSLFSSGGAYEQYF.

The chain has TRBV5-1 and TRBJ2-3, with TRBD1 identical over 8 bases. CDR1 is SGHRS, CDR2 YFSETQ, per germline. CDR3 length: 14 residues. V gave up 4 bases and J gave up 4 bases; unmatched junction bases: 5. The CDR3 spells CASSPGQGADTQYF. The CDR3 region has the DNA TGCGCCAGCAGCCCCGGACAGGGAGCAGATACGCAGTATTTT.

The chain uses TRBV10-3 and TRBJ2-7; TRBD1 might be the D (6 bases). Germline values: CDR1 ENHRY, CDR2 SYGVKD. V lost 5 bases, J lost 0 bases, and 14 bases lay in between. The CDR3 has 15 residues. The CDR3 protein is CAISLRAQGSYEQYF. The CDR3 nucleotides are TGTGCCATCAGTTTGAGGGCACAGGGCTCCTACGAGCAGTACTTC.